The TCR beta chain under discussion was sequenced for a study of shared clonotypes between healthy human individuals. The V gene's germline CDR1 is SGHAT and CDR2 FQNNGV. The CDR3 sequence is 13 residues long. V dropped 5 bases and J dropped 2 bases, with 9 bases sitting between them. Sequenced by immunoSEQ multiplex PCR; TCRdb stores in-frame clones only, minus some. The sample has some 490,000 clones; over 75% are singletons. This chain links TRBV11-2 with TRBJ1-1; D may be TRBD1 (6 bases). What was sequenced was PBMCs. This sequence originates from a woman aged 40 to 50 in good health. Some clones in this sample may be carry-over from other donors' samples. Here the CDR3 reads CASSRDTNTEAFF. CDR3 DNA sequence: TGTGCCAGCAGCCGGGACACCAACACTGAAGCTTTCTTT.